The 23 T cell receptor beta chains below come from one sample, sequenced in a study of radiation and T cells in renal cell carcinoma (TCRdb year 2020). To prepare the library, the immunoSEQ multiplex PCR assay was applied. As stored in TCRdb, this immuneACCESS dataset retains in-frame rearrangements with V and J assigned. A fraction of the clones does not appear; measured against another copy, unresolved V genes explain less than half of the discrepancy, and the remainder lacks a known reason. The sample table shows some 75,000 clones, and 82% are seen once. The top ten hold under 6.5% of the sample. The intended sense of this specimen's time point label: blood 2 weeks post-SBRT. Explained via the paper, the treatment or condition label denotes: 15 Gy SBRT to primary tumor, nephrectomy 4 weeks later. The specimen was blood, collected from a patient whose treatment included radiotherapy and nephrectomy. The receptors shown here come from a man in his fifties or sixties with renal cell carcinoma.

V gene TRBV5-6 combines with J gene TRBJ2-3; D not certain. V was trimmed by 4 bases and J by 2 bases, leaving 17 bases between them. Germline CDR1 SGHDT, CDR2 YYEEEE. The CDR3 covers 16 residues. The CDR3: CASSRRLLSNTDTQYF. DNA of the CDR3: TGTGCCAGCAGCCGACGATTACTGTCTAACACAGATACGCAGTATTTT.

This chain connects TRBV4-3 to TRBJ2-7; 9 bases are shared with TRBD2. The V gene end was trimmed by 0 bases and the J gene end by 5 bases; junction bases not matched to a gene: 8. This CDR3 has 16 residues. CDR1 and CDR2 from the germline V gene are LGHNA and YSLEER. CDR3: CASSQDSGGSGDEQYF. The CDR3 DNA sequence: TGCGCCAGCAGCCAAGATAGCGGGGGTAGTGGCGACGAGCAGTACTTC.

The V and J genes are TRBV27 and TRBJ1-2; 7 bases fit TRBD1. Looked up from germline, CDR1 is MNHEY and CDR2 is SMNVEV (reference sequence). V trimming: 4 bases; J trimming: 8 bases; junction bases outside the gene matches: 7. This CDR3 has 13 residues. For the CDR3, the DNA is TGTGCCAGCAGTTCCGGGACAGATGACGGCTACACCTTC. Translation gives CASSSGTDDGYTF.

The V and J genes are TRBV29-1 and TRBJ2-5; 8 nucleotides agree with TRBD2. The V gene end was trimmed by 5 bases and the J gene end by 0 bases; junction bases not matched to a gene: 5. The CDR3 has 14 residues. Germline V CDR1 and CDR2: SQVTM, ANQGSEA. The CDR3 DNA follows: TGCAGCGTTAATACTAGCGGAGACCAAGAGACCCAGTACTTC. Its translation: CSVNTSGDQETQYF.

V and J are TRBV5-1 and TRBJ2-2, with TRBD1 identical over 10 bases. This CDR3 is 16 amino acids long. V trimming: 3 bases; J trimming: 6 bases; junction bases outside the gene matches: 8. Germline V gene lookup returns CDR1 SGHRS and CDR2 YFSETQ. For the CDR3, the DNA is TGCGCCAGCAGCTGGACAGGGGGTGGTTTCGCCGGGGAGCTGTTTTTT. Residues: CASSWTGGGFAGELFF. Full variable domain (rest looked up from reference TRBV5-1 and TRBJ2-2): KAGVTQTPRYLIKTRGQQVTLSCSPISGHRSVSWYQQTPGQGLQFLFEYFSETQRNKGNFPGRFSGRQFSNSRSEMNVSTLELGDSALYLCASSWTGGGFAGELFFGEGSRLTVL.

The chain has TRBV28 and TRBJ1-2, with 7 positions matching TRBD1. This CDR3 contains 12 residues. Germline V lookup: CDR1 MDHEN, CDR2 SYDVKM. Unmatched junction bases numbered 7, after V lost 7 bases and J lost 8 bases. CDR3 in amino acids: CASTPTGFGYTF. The CDR3 region has the DNA TGTGCCAGCACCCCGACAGGGTTCGGCTACACCTTC.

This rearrangement joins TRBV10-2 to TRBJ2-7; D is perhaps TRBD2 (5 bases). The germline gives CDR1 WSHSY, CDR2 SAAADI. Deletions cut 1 base from V and 2 bases from J, with 9 bases between. The CDR3 runs 14 residues. For the CDR3, the DNA is TGCGCCAGCAGTGAGTTGAGCGGCCCCTACGAGCAGTACTTC. It yields the protein CASSELSGPYEQYF.

This clone came up a few times. The rearrangement joins TRBV14 to TRBJ2-1, with TRBD2 matching 11 bases. In germline, CDR1 is SGHDN, CDR2 FVKESK. The CDR3 runs to 16 residues. V was clipped by 4 bases and J by 0 bases; unmatched bases: 2. CDR3 DNA sequence: TGTGCCAGCAGCCTGACTAGCGGGGTCTCCTACAATGAGCAGTTCTTC. Protein product: CASSLTSGVSYNEQFF.

CDR3 DNA sequence: TGTGCCAGCAGCTTACCCACTAGCGGTCGCCCCTACAATGAGCAGTTCTTC. Protein: CASSLPTSGRPYNEQFF. This sequence joins TRBV5-4 and TRBJ2-1; 8 bases map to TRBD2. The CDR3 loop spans 17 amino acids. V shed 2 bases and J 2 bases; nucleotides not matched to a gene: 9. Germline values: CDR1 SGHNT, CDR2 YYREEE (reference sequence).

The chain combines TRBV7-9 with TRBJ1-5; 9 bases agree with TRBD1. J gave up 3 bases and V 0 bases, and 12 bases lay outside the gene matches. CDR3 length: 19 amino acids. From germline, CDR1 is SEHNR and CDR2 FQNEAQ (reference sequence). CDR3 nucleotides: TGTGCCAGCAGCTTAGCCCCGGGACAGGGAGGTTGGAACAATCAGCCCCAGCATTTT. This sequence encodes CASSLAPGQGGWNNQPQHF.

The chain recombines TRBV4-2 with TRBJ1-2, with D unresolved. Germline assignment: CDR1 LGHNA and CDR2 YNFKEQ. The CDR3 is 15 amino acids. V lost 4 bases, J lost 7 bases, and 19 bases lay in between. Here the CDR3 DNA reads TGTGCCAGCAGCCCAACGGACGGCCCTTATGGTGGCTACACCTTC. It codes for CASSPTDGPYGGYTF.

The chain carries TRBV19 and TRBJ1-5, with 8 bases aligning to TRBD1. From germline, CDR1 is LNHDA and CDR2 SQIVND (reference sequence). CDR3 length: 17 residues. V was clipped by 5 bases and J by 2 bases; unmatched bases: 11. CDR3 region: CASSPQGAAAGNQPQHF. In nucleotides, the CDR3 is TGTGCCAGTAGTCCCCAGGGGGCGGCCGCGGGCAATCAGCCCCAGCATTTT.

This clone was recorded only once. The genes are TRBV5-1 and TRBJ2-3; TRBD2 aligns across 15 bases. Germline V gene data show CDR1 as SGHRS and CDR2 as YFSETQ. Trimming at V came to 4 bases and at J to 7 bases, leaving 4 bases not matched to a gene. The CDR3 is 15 residues long. Written as DNA, the CDR3 is TGCGCCAGCAGCCCGGGGACTAGCGGGGGGTATACGCAGTATTTT. Protein product: CASSPGTSGGYTQYF.

The chain links TRBV5-1 to TRBJ1-4; TRBD1 agrees at 7 bases. The CDR3 is 15 residues long. Germline CDR1 reads SGHRS; CDR2 reads YFSETQ. V dropped 0 bases and J dropped 8; count of bases not matched to a gene: 7. This CDR3 reads CASSLGQGGKEKLFF. The CDR3 region has the DNA TGCGCCAGCAGCTTGGGGCAGGGGGGAAAAGAAAAACTGTTTTTT.

The V and J genes are TRBV7-6 and TRBJ2-3; tentative D call: TRBD1 (5 bases). V lost 5 bases and J 0 bases, leaving 12 bases between the germline ends. Germline V gene sequence: CDR1 SGHVS, CDR2 FNYEAQ. CDR3 length equals 15 residues. Here the CDR3 DNA reads TGTGCCAGCAGCGTTGGTGGGGCTAGCACAGATACGCAGTATTTT. Residues: CASSVGGASTDTQYF.

V is TRBV6-5 and J is TRBJ1-1, with D unresolved. The germline CDR1 and CDR2 sequences are MNHEY and SVGAGI. The V end lost 0 bases, the J end lost 0 bases, and 11 bases lay between the germline ends. CDR3 length: 16 residues. The CDR3 sequence is CASSYSWRALNTEAFF. CDR3 sequence (DNA): TGTGCCAGCAGTTACTCGTGGCGAGCTTTGAACACTGAAGCTTTCTTT.

The V and J genes are TRBV14 and TRBJ2-2; D is possibly TRBD1 (5 bases). This CDR3 is built from 16 residues. CDR1 SGHDN and CDR2 FVKESK come from the germline V gene. V dropped 1 base and J dropped 1 base, with 10 bases sitting between them. In nucleotides, the CDR3 is TGTGCCAGCAGCCAAGTGGGGCGGAGGAACACCGGGGAGCTGTTTTTT. Amino acids: CASSQVGRRNTGELFF.

V gene TRBV6-1 combines with J gene TRBJ1-5, with unresolved D. V lost 0 bases, J lost 4 bases, and 4 bases lay in between. Germline CDR1 is MNHNS and CDR2 is SASEGT. The CDR3 covers 13 residues. As DNA, the CDR3 is TGTGCCAGCAGTGAAGCGCAAAATCAGCCCCAGCATTTT. Protein sequence: CASSEAQNQPQHF.

The CDR3 DNA reads TGTGCCAGCAGCCCCCGGACTAGCGGAGCCTACAATGAGCAGTTCTTC. This gives the protein CASSPRTSGAYNEQFF. The V and J genes are TRBV7-2 and TRBJ2-1; 10 bases fit TRBD2. This CDR3 has 16 residues. Per germline, CDR1 SGHTA and CDR2 FQGNSA. The J segment lost 2 bases and the V segment lost 5 bases, leaving 6 bases of the junction unmatched.

The chain combines TRBV5-1 with TRBJ2-7; the D is unclear. The CDR3 runs 14 residues. Germline V gene sequence: CDR1 SGHRS, CDR2 YFSETQ. The V and J ends lost 4 bases and 5 bases respectively, with 16 bases between them. The CDR3 coding sequence is TGCGCCAGCAGCCAGTACCAGATATGGGACGAGCAGTACTTC. It is translated as CASSQYQIWDEQYF.

The chain carries TRBV5-4 and TRBJ2-5; TRBD1 agrees at 8 bases. The CDR3 covers 13 residues. The junction had 6 bases not matched to a gene; V was cut back by 6 bases and J by 5 bases. Germline-derived CDR1 and CDR2 are SGHNT and YYREEE (reference sequence). CDR3 region: CASTLTGVETQYF. The CDR3 DNA sequence: TGTGCCAGCACCCTGACAGGGGTTGAGACCCAGTACTTC.

The chain employs TRBV6-1 and TRBJ2-1, with D hard to call. V lost 4 bases, J lost 4 bases, and 14 bases lay in between. The CDR3 totals 15 residues. Germline V gene lookup returns CDR1 MNHNS and CDR2 SASEGT. CDR3 nucleotides: TGTGCCAGCAGTGCCCCGAGAGAACTATACAATGAGCAGTTCTTC. The encoded protein is CASSAPRELYNEQFF.

The V gene is TRBV4-1, the J gene TRBJ2-1; 9 nucleotides match TRBD2. This CDR3 has 18 residues. The V gene end was trimmed by 0 bases and the J gene end by 6 bases; junction bases not matched to a gene: 12. Per germline, CDR1 MGHRA and CDR2 YSYEKL. This CDR3 is CASSQDRSISGRGNEQFF. The CDR3, as DNA: TGCGCCAGCAGCCAAGATCGCAGTATTAGCGGGAGAGGCAATGAGCAGTTCTTC.